This T cell receptor beta chain was observed in a study of T cell repertoires in cytomegalovirus infection. Study overall: Public TCR beta signatures provided an indication of both CMV infection and a matching HLA type.

There are many counts of this clonotype. Its antigen is still unknown. TCRdb used MiXCR to reprocess the reads, holding one entry per CDR3 protein. Among some 280,000 distinct CDR3 sequences, roughly an eighth were seen once, and the ten largest hold around 8.1%. Findings and caveats of the study: It was HLA-C-restricted CMV-specific TCR beta clonotypes that dominated the response ex vivo.

Deletions cut 5 bases from V and 0 bases from J, with 17 bases between. The CDR3 length is 17 residues. Germline CDR1 reads SGHTA; CDR2 reads FQGNSA. This receptor was obtained from a human donor in good health (CMV status not recorded). Some clones in this sample may be carry-over from other donors' samples. The sequenced material came from PBMCs. J is TRBJ2-4 and V is TRBV7-2; D perhaps matches TRBD2 (5 bases). CDR3 in amino acids: CASSLRTLGLAKNIQYF. CDR3 bases: TGTGCCAGCAGCCTTCGGACTTTAGGGCTAGCCAAAAACATTCAGTACTTC.